The rows below give T cell receptor beta chains drawn from one sample of a study of OX40 agonist ivuxolimab in advanced cancers. Profiled with immunoSEQ multiplex PCR; TCRdb holds only in-frame clones, not every one. The sample holds about 68,000 clones; around 90% are singletons and the top ten take 1% to 1.2%. Sequencing used CD4+ or CD8+ T cells sorted from blood, obtained in a trial of the OX40 agonist ivuxolimab. The receptors were sampled from an adult with an advanced solid tumor such as melanoma, head and neck, liver or kidney cancer. Each CDR3 is given with its conserved first and last residue. The D gene is left open where the match is weak. Rows may omit the clone size; those that give it use once, few, many or a size class.

>TRBV18|-|TRBJ2-7|-
TGTGCCAGCTCACTGGGACAACTATACGAGCAGTACTTC
CASSLGQLYEQYF
>TRBV6-5|once|TRBJ2-7|-
TGTGCCAGCAGTTACGGTTCGGACCCCTACGAGCAGTACTTC
CASSYGSDPYEQYF
>TRBV2|-|TRBJ1-2|-
TGTGCCAGCAAATCTGAGGGCTATGGCTACACCTTC
CASKSEGYGYTF
>TRBV29-1|-|TRBJ2-3|TRBD2
TGCAGCGTTATGCGGGGGGGAGCAGATACGCAGTATTTT
CSVMRGGADTQYF
>TRBV6-6|once|TRBJ2-7|-
TGTGCCAGCAGTTACTCGAGTTTTAGGATTCCCTACGAGCAGTACTTC
CASSYSSFRIPYEQYF
>TRBV25-1|-|TRBJ2-3|-
TGTGCCAGCAGTTCGGGGTGGCGGAGCACAGATACGCAGTATTTT
CASSSGWRSTDTQYF
>TRBV11-2|-|TRBJ2-3|TRBD1
TGTGCCAGCAGCTTGGGACAGGGGTCTATAGATACGCAGTATTTT
CASSLGQGSIDTQYF
>TRBV7-8|few|TRBJ2-3|-
TGTGCCAGCAGCAAAACAGGGACGAGTGCGACAGATACGCAGTATTTT
CASSKTGTSATDTQYF
>TRBV5-1|-|TRBJ2-7|-
TGCGCCAGCAGCCCTGGACCGGCAGCCTACTACGAGCAGTACTTC
CASSPGPAAYYEQYF
>TRBV7-9|-|TRBJ2-1|-
TGTGCCAGCAGCTTAGCCGGGGGTAAGGGGCAGTTCTTC
CASSLAGGKGQFF
>TRBV30|-|TRBJ2-1|-
TGTGCCTGGAGTGTACTAAATGAGCAGTTCTTC
CAWSVLNEQFF
>TRBV5-4|-|TRBJ2-5|-
TGTGCCAGCAGCTTGGGAGGGCGCACTCAAGAGACCCAGTACTTC
CASSLGGRTQETQYF
>TRBV6-1|-|TRBJ1-5|-
TGTGCCAGCAGTGGAGGCAGAGGATCAGATTATAGCAATCAGCCCCAGCATTTT
CASSGGRGSDYSNQPQHF
>TRBV7-9|-|TRBJ2-5|-
TGTGCCAGCAGCTTTATGGAATTACGAGAGACCCAGTACTTC
CASSFMELRETQYF
>TRBV6-4|-|TRBJ1-1|TRBD1
TGTGCCAGCAGTGCCCCGACAGGGCGGGGCACTGAAGCTTTCTTT
CASSAPTGRGTEAFF
>TRBV19|-|TRBJ1-1|-
TGTGCCAGTAGTATTAACACCCAGAACACTGAAGCTTTCTTT
CASSINTQNTEAFF
>TRBV5-1|-|TRBJ1-1|-
TGCGCCAGCAGCTTGGATCTGGCCATGAACACTGAAGCTTTCTTT
CASSLDLAMNTEAFF
>TRBV29-1|-|TRBJ1-2|-
TGCAGCGTTTATCAGGGTTTAGGCTACACCTTC
CSVYQGLGYTF
>TRBV20-1|-|TRBJ2-5|-
TGCAGTGCTAGAGAGAGAGAGACCCAGTACTTC
CSARERETQYF
>TRBV7-5|-|TRBJ2-7|-
TGTGCCAGAAGCTTAGGGGGCGCCCACGAGCAGTACTTC
CARSLGGAHEQYF
>TRBV6-4|-|TRBJ2-3|-
TGTGCCAGCCGTGCCCTGGCAGGCGGGACAGATACGCAGTATTTT
CASRALAGGTDTQYF
>TRBV28|-|TRBJ2-5|TRBD2
TGTGCCAGCAGTTTAGAAGCGGGAGGACAAGAGACCCAGTACTTC
CASSLEAGGQETQYF
>TRBV7-8|-|TRBJ2-4|-
TGTGCCAGCAGCTTAGCGCTAGGGGGGCCGGCCAAAAACATTCAGTACTTC
CASSLALGGPAKNIQYF
>TRBV6-1|once|TRBJ1-4|-
TGTGCCAGCGGGGGGACTGCTAATGAAAAACTGTTTTTT
CASGGTANEKLFF
>TRBV5-1|once|TRBJ2-5|-
TGCGCCAGGGAGGGGCTGACTCCCAGGGAAGAGGCCCAGTACTTC
CAREGLTPREEAQYF
>TRBV11-2|-|TRBJ2-7|TRBD1
TGTGCCAGCAGCTTAGATGCAGGGGGCTTGTACGAGCAGTACTTC
CASSLDAGGLYEQYF
>TRBV11-2|-|TRBJ2-1|-
TGTGCCAGCAGCTTAAGCGGGGACATCTACAATGAGCAGTTCTTC
CASSLSGDIYNEQFF
>TRBV30|-|TRBJ2-7|-
TGTGCCTGGAGTGTAATAGGACAGCGCTACGAGCAGTACTTC
CAWSVIGQRYEQYF
>TRBV13|-|TRBJ1-1|-
TGTGCCAGCAGCTTACAGGGGTACACTGAAGCTTTCTTT
CASSLQGYTEAFF
>TRBV5-4|-|TRBJ2-1|-
TGTGCCAGCAGCCTAACAGGACTTCTCCGCTCCTACAATGAGCAGTTCTTC
CASSLTGLLRSYNEQFF
>TRBV30|few|TRBJ1-5|-
TGTGCCTGGAGAGGAGGCGGCAATCAGCCCCAGCATTTT
CAWRGGGNQPQHF
>TRBV6-1|-|TRBJ1-5|-
TGTGCCAGCAGTCCAGGGCCGAATCAGCCCCAGCATTTT
CASSPGPNQPQHF
>TRBV15|-|TRBJ1-4|-
TGTGCCACCAGCAGAGATCCGGGATATTCTGAAAAACTGTTTTTT
CATSRDPGYSEKLFF
>TRBV6-5|-|TRBJ1-1|-
TGTGCCAGCAGTTACAGGGGCGTGGGGGAGACTGAAGCTTTCTTT
CASSYRGVGETEAFF
>TRBV6-6|-|TRBJ1-1|-
TGTGCCAGCAGTTACTCGAATGGGATAGGAGGGACCCAAGCTTTCTTT
CASSYSNGIGGTQAFF
>TRBV15|-|TRBJ1-3|-
TGTGCCACCAGCAGAGATATCCTCTCTGGAAACACCATATATTTT
CATSRDILSGNTIYF
>TRBV10-2|-|TRBJ2-3|-
TGCGCCAGCAGTGTCGTGGGCACGCAGTATTTT
CASSVVGTQYF
>TRBV2|-|TRBJ1-1|-
TGTGCCAGCAGTGGGGGGGCGAGGGACACTGAAGCTTTCTTT
CASSGGARDTEAFF
>TRBV19|-|TRBJ1-1|-
TGTGCCAGTAGTAAGTCGGGGGCAGCGAACACTGAAGCTTTCTTT
CASSKSGAANTEAFF
>TRBV30|once|TRBJ1-2|-
TGTGCCTGGAGTGTAGAACCAGGGGCCTATGGCTACACCTTC
CAWSVEPGAYGYTF
>TRBV10-3|once|TRBJ1-5|-
TGTGCCATCGCAGAATCGTATAGCAATCAGCCCCAGCATTTT
CAIAESYSNQPQHF
>TRBV28|-|TRBJ2-7|-
TGTGCCAGCAGTCCCCCCAAGGGCCAATCCTACGAGCAGTACTTC
CASSPPKGQSYEQYF
>TRBV18|once|TRBJ2-7|TRBD2
TGTGCCAGCTCACCAGGACTAGCGGTATTTTACGAGCAGTACTTC
CASSPGLAVFYEQYF
>TRBV5-4|few|TRBJ1-1|-
TGTGCCAGCAGCTTAGAAACCTTGAACACTGAAGCTTTCTTT
CASSLETLNTEAFF
>TRBV28|few|TRBJ2-2|TRBD2
TGTGCCAGCAGGCGGGAGGGCCGCCGCGGGGAGCTGTTTTTT
CASRREGRRGELFF
>TRBV15|-|TRBJ2-3|-
TGTGCCACCAGCGGGGTAGAAAGAGGTTACACAGATACGCAGTATTTT
CATSGVERGYTDTQYF
>TRBV4-2|-|TRBJ2-2|TRBD2
TGTGCCAGCAGCCAAGAGGGCGGGGGGACCGGGGAGCTGTTTTTT
CASSQEGGGTGELFF
>TRBV30|-|TRBJ1-2|-
TGTGCCTGGAAGGTGGGAGGGAGAGTCGGCTACACCTTC
CAWKVGGRVGYTF
>TRBV6-5|-|TRBJ1-2|-
TGTGCCAGCAAGGGCTCGGCAAGCTATGGCTATACCTTC
CASKGSASYGYTF
>TRBV6-1|-|TRBJ1-2|-
TGTGCCAGCAGTGAAAGGGGAGCAGGGGCGCCTCCTAACTATGGCTACACCTTC
CASSERGAGAPPNYGYTF
>TRBV7-3|-|TRBJ2-5|TRBD2
TGTGCCAGCAGTTGGACTAGCGGGAGTGAGACCCAGTACTTC
CASSWTSGSETQYF
>TRBV7-2|-|TRBJ2-1|-
TGTGCCAGCAGCCCAACGACTATCGGTGAGCAGTTCTTC
CASSPTTIGEQFF
>TRBV5-1|-|TRBJ2-2|TRBD1
TGCGCCAGCAGCTTCGGACAGACAGGGGCCGGGGAGCTGTTTTTT
CASSFGQTGAGELFF
>TRBV5-1|-|TRBJ2-1|TRBD1
TGCGCCAGCAGCCTTGACCGACAGGGTTCCTACAATGAGCAGTTCTTC
CASSLDRQGSYNEQFF